These T cell receptor beta chains were read from a single sample in a study of T cells in Graves' hyperthyroidism and ophthalmopathy. MiXCR, run by TCRdb on the multiplex PCR reads, gives a single entry per CDR3 protein. The table has 350,000 or so distinct CDR3 sequences, 15% to 20% seen once; the top ten hold roughly 15%. Sequenced: blood. These receptors all come from a woman aged 35 to 49 with Graves' ophthalmopathy. Both conserved end residues are part of each CDR3. The D gene is left open where the match is weak. Expanded clones are given a class, and other clones once, few, many or no size at all.

abundance,j_gene,v_gene,d_gene,CDR3nt,CDR3aa
many,TRBJ1-2,TRBV3-1,TRBD1,TGTGCCAGCAGCCAAGACGATAACAGGGGCGCTGGCTACACCTTC,CASSQDDNRGAGYTF
many,TRBJ2-7,TRBV19,TRBD1,TGTGCCAGTATACTGGACAGGGGGAGGATGTCGGGCGAGCAGTACTTC,CASILDRGRMSGEQYF
many,TRBJ2-7,TRBV5-1,NA,TGCGCCAGCAGCACAAATACAGGGCGGGTGACCTACGAGCAGTACTTC,CASSTNTGRVTYEQYF
many,TRBJ2-7,TRBV20-1,TRBD2,TGCAGTGCTAGTGGCCCCGGGACTAGCGGGAGGGCGGGGGAGCAGTACTTC,CSASGPGTSGRAGEQYF
many,TRBJ2-7,TRBV25-1,TRBD1,TGTGCCAGCAGTGCCCCCGGGACAGGTTTCATCCGGGATACCTACGAGCAGTACTTC,CASSAPGTGFIRDTYEQYF
many,TRBJ1-1,TRBV10-3,NA,TGTGCCATCAGTGAGAATCTGGGGTTTGAAGCTTTCTTT,CAISENLGFEAFF
many,TRBJ2-6,TRBV19,NA,TGTGCCAGTAGTATCACATCATCTGGGGCCAACGTCCTGACTTTC,CASSITSSGANVLTF
many,TRBJ2-7,TRBV30,NA,TGTGCCTGGAGTGTAAGGTCCGGTTTTTACGAGCAGTACTTC,CAWSVRSGFYEQYF
many,TRBJ2-7,TRBV20-1,NA,TGCAGTGCTAGAGGTCAAGGGACTCGGAGGGACTACGAGCAGTACTTC,CSARGQGTRRDYEQYF
NA,TRBJ2-2,TRBV13,TRBD2,TGTGCCAGCAGCTTACGGGGGGTTTTGGACACCGGGGAGCTGTTTTTT,CASSLRGVLDTGELFF
few,TRBJ1-2,TRBV2,TRBD1,TGTGCCAGGAAGACCCGACAGGGAGTTGCCTGTGGCTACACCTTC,CARKTRQGVACGYTF
many,TRBJ2-7,TRBV6-5,TRBD2,TGTACCAGCAGTTACGGGCGGGAGTTGGGCGAGCAGTACTTC,CTSSYGRELGEQYF
many,TRBJ1-1,TRBV27,NA,TGTGCCAGCAGTTTAACGGACACTTACACTGAAGCTTTCTTT,CASSLTDTYTEAFF
many,TRBJ1-5,TRBV11-2,NA,TGTGCCAGCAGCTTAAATTCAGGCATTAGCAATCAGCCCCAGCATTTT,CASSLNSGISNQPQHF
many,TRBJ2-5,TRBV27,NA,TGTGCCAGCAGTTCGGCCCTTCCGCCAGAGACCCAGTACTTC,CASSSALPPETQYF
NA,TRBJ1-1,TRBV2,NA,TGTGCCAGCCACAGGGAGGTCATGAACACTGAAGCTTTCTTT,CASHREVMNTEAFF
many,TRBJ2-7,TRBV27,TRBD2,TGTGCCAGCAGCTCTCTAGCGGGCCTCTACGAGCAGTACTTC,CASSSLAGLYEQYF
many,TRBJ2-7,TRBV7-9,TRBD2,TGTGCCAGCAGCTTCTTTAGCGGGAGCGTCAACGAGCAGTACTTC,CASSFFSGSVNEQYF
many,TRBJ2-7,TRBV20-1,NA,TGCAGTGCACCGGGACAAGTACACTACGAGCAGTACTTC,CSAPGQVHYEQYF
NA,TRBJ1-2,TRBV19,NA,TGTGCCAGTAGTATTCTACCGGGGGCCTATGGCTACACCTTC,CASSILPGAYGYTF
many,TRBJ2-7,TRBV20-1,NA,TGCAGTGCTGGGGGACTCGCAAACGCCTACGAGCAGTACTTC,CSAGGLANAYEQYF
many,TRBJ2-7,TRBV7-9,TRBD1,TGTGCCAGCAGCAACGAGGACAGGGGGCTCTACGAGCAGTACTTC,CASSNEDRGLYEQYF
many,TRBJ1-5,TRBV20-1,TRBD1,TGCAGTGCAGGGACAGCTAATCAGCCCCAGCATTTT,CSAGTANQPQHF
NA,TRBJ2-5,TRBV28,NA,TGTGCCAGCAGTTTTCCTAGCTTGGCCCAGTACTTC,CASSFPSLAQYF
few,TRBJ2-5,TRBV6-4,NA,TGTGCCAGCACCGGACGCCAGGCCCGCCAAGAGACCCAGTACTTC,CASTGRQARQETQYF
NA,TRBJ1-3,TRBV12-3/TRBV12-4,TRBD1,TGTGCCAGCAGTTTAGGGGGACAGGGGGGCGGAAACACCATATATTTT,CASSLGGQGGGNTIYF
many,TRBJ2-7,TRBV7-9,TRBD1,TGTGCCAGCAGCGTAGACAGGGACTACGAGCAGTACTTC,CASSVDRDYEQYF